This T cell receptor beta chain was found in a study of shared clonotypes between healthy human individuals. General study results and limits: Estimated richness values were generally larger in naive subsets than in memory subsets.

In the original processing: Junction-only sequences without quality scores were provided by ImmunoSEQ, so filtering was different. Some clones are missing from TCRdb's copy, which holds only in-frame ones; the method was immunoSEQ multiplex PCR. Clone size and the V and J calls come from that table; the DNA yielded D and trimming. The sample includes hundreds of thousands of clones, less than 80% of them seen just once. Trimming removed 4 bases at V and 6 bases at J, with 13 bases between. Germline V gene sequence: CDR1 MNHNY, CDR2 SVGAGI (reference sequence). CDR3 length equals 13 residues. A remark on this clone: Its matching antigen is unknown.

CD45RA-negative memory and CD45RA+ naive subsets were split from the CD4+ cells. The chain combines TRBV6-6 with TRBJ2-7; D ambiguous. The sample taken for sequencing was memory CD4+ T cells sorted from blood. The sample's subset: CD45RA-negative fraction. The receptor was isolated from a woman younger than 45 in good health. Here the CDR3 reads CASSLDPPGEQYF. In DNA, the CDR3 is TGTGCCAGCAGTTTAGATCCGCCGGGCGAGCAGTACTTC.